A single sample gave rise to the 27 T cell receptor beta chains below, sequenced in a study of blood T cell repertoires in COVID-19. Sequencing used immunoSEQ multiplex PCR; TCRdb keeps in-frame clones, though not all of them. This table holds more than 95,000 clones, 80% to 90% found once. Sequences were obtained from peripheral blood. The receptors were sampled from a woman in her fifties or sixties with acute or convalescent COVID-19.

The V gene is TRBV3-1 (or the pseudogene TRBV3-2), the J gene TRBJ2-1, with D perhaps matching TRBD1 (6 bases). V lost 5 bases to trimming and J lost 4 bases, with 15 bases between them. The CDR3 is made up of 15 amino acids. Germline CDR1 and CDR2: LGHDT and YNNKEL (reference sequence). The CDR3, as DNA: TGTGCCAGCAGCACAAGGCAGGGGTATTACAATGAGCAGTTCTTC. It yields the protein CASSTRQGYYNEQFF.

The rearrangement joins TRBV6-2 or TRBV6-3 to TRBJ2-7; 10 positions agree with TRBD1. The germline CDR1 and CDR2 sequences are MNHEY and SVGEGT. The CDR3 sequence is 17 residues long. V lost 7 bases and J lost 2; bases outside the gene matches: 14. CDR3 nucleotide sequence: TGTGCCAGCATCCCAGGGGACAGGGGCGCCAACCCCTACGAGCAGTACTTC. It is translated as CASIPGDRGANPYEQYF.

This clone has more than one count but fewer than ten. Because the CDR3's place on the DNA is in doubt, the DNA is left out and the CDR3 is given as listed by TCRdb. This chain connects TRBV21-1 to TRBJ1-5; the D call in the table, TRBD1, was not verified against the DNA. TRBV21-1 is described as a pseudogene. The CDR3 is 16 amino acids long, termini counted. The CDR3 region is CASSKRVGGGNQPQHF.

The CDR3 DNA is TGTGCCAGCCGGGACAGGGGCTACGAGCAGTACTTC. It translates to CASRDRGYEQYF. V is TRBV7-8 and J is TRBJ2-7, with TRBD1 matching over 10 bases. The J segment lost 3 bases and the V segment lost 8 bases, leaving 1 base of the junction unmatched. This CDR3 comprises 12 residues. The germline CDR1 and CDR2 sequences are SGHVS and FQNEAQ.

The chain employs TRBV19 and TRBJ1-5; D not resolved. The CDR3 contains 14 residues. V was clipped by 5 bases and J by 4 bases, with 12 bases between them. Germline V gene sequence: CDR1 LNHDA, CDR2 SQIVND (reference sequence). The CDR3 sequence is CASSPLLWNQPQHF. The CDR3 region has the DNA TGTGCCAGTAGTCCCCTGCTATGGAATCAGCCCCAGCATTTT.

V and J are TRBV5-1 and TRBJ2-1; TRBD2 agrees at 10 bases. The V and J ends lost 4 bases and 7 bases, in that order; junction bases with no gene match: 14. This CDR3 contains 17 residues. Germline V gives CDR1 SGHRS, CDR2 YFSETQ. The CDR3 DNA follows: TGCGCCAGCAGCCCCTCCCCCTCTAGCGGGAGTCTGAATGAGCAGTTCTTC. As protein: CASSPSPSSGSLNEQFF. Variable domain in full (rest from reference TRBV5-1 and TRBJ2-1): KAGVTQTPRYLIKTRGQQVTLSCSPISGHRSVSWYQQTPGQGLQFLFEYFSETQRNKGNFPGRFSGRQFSNSRSEMNVSTLELGDSALYLCASSPSPSSGSLNEQFFGPGTRLTVL.

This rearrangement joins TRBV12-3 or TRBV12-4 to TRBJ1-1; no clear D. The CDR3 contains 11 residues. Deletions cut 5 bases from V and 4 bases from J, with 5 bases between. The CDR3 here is CASSRVTEAFF. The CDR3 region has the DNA TGTGCCAGCAGTCGGGTCACTGAAGCTTTCTTT.

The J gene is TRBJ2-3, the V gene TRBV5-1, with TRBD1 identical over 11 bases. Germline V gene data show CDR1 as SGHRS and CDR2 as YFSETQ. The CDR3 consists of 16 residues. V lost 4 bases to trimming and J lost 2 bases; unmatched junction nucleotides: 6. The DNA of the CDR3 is TGCGCCAGCAGCGCGGGACAGGGGGGGAACACAGATACGCAGTATTTT. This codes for CASSAGQGGNTDTQYF.

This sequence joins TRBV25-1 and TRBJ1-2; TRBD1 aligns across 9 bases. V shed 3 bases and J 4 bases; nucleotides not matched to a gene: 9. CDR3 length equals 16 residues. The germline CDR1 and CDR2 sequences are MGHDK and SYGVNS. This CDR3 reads CASSDAGTGSAYGYTF. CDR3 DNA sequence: TGTGCCAGCAGTGACGCCGGGACAGGGTCCGCCTATGGCTACACCTTC.

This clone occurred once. The CDR3 loop reads CASSVLGQAIQETQYF. The CDR3 DNA reads as TGTGCCAGCAGCGTGTTAGGACAGGCCATCCAAGAGACCCAGTACTTC. The chain joins TRBV5-6 to TRBJ2-5; TRBD1 agrees at 7 bases. This CDR3 is built from 16 residues. Germline V CDR1 and CDR2: SGHDT, YYEEEE. The junction had 10 bases not matched to a gene; V was cut back by 4 bases and J by 1 base. The full variable domain, in which reference TRBV5-6 and TRBJ2-5 provide the parts outside the CDR3, is DAGVTQSPTHLIKTRGQQVTLRCSPKSGHDTVSWYQQALGQGPQFIFQYYEEEERQRGNFPDRFSGHQFPNYSSELNVNALLLGDSALYLCASSVLGQAIQETQYFGPGTRLLVL.

CDR3 nucleotide sequence: TGTGCCAGCAGTCCCCTACAGCTGACGAGCGGCTACACCTTC. It translates to CASSPLQLTSGYTF. The chain combines TRBV28 with TRBJ1-2, with D unresolved. The CDR3 length is 14 residues. Trimming stripped 5 bases from V and 8 bases from J, with 18 bases between. CDR1 and CDR2 from the germline V gene are MDHEN and SYDVKM.

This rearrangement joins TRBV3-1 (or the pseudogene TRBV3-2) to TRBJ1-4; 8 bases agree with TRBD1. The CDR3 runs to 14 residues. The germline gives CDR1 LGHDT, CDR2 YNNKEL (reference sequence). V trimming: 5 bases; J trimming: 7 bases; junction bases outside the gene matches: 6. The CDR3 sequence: CASSTQGAREKLFF. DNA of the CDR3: TGTGCCAGCAGCACCCAGGGGGCTCGTGAAAAACTGTTTTTT.

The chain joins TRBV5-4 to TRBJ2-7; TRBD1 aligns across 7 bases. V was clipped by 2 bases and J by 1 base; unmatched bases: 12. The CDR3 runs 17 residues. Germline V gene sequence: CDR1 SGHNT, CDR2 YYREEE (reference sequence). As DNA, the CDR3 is TGTGCCAGCAGCTTCTGGACAGGATATTTGAATTCCTACGAGCAGTACTTC. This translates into CASSFWTGYLNSYEQYF. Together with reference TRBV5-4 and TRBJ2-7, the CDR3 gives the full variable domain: ETGVTQSPTHLIKTRGQQVTLRCSSQSGHNTVSWYQQALGQGPQFIFQYYREEENGRGNFPPRFSGLQFPNYSSELNVNALELDDSALYLCASSFWTGYLNSYEQYFGPGTRLTVT.

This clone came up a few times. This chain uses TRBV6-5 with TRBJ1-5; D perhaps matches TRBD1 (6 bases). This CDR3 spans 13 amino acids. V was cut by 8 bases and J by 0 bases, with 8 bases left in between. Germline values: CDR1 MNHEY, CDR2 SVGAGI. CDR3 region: CASSRGSNQPQHF. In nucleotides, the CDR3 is TGTGCCAGCTCCAGGGGTAGCAATCAGCCCCAGCATTTT.

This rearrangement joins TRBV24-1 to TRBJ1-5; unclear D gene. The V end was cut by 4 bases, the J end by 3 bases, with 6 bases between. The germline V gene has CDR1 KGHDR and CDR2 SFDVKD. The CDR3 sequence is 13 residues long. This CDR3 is CATSDSNNQPQHF. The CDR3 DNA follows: TGTGCCACCAGTGACAGTAACAATCAGCCCCAGCATTTT.

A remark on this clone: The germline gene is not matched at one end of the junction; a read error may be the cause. CDR3 protein: CASSSQTGANNEQFF. For the CDR3, the DNA is TGTGCTAGCAGCTCCCAGACAGGAGCCAACAATGAGCAGTTCTTC. V usage is TRBV7-7 and J usage is TRBJ2-1; perhaps TRBD1 as D (6 bases). This CDR3 has 15 amino acids. The germline V gene has CDR1 SSHAT and CDR2 FNYEAQ (reference sequence).

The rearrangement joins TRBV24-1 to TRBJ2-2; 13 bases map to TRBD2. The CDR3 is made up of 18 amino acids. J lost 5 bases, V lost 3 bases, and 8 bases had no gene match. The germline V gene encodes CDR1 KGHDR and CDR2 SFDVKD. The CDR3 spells CATSDPPGTSGKTGELFF. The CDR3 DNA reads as TGTGCCACCAGTGATCCCCCTGGGACTAGCGGGAAGACCGGGGAGCTGTTTTTT.

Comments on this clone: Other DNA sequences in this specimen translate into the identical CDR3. The CDR3 sequence is CASRTGLAGVTGELFF. CDR3 sequence (DNA): TGTGCCAGCAGAACCGGACTAGCGGGAGTTACCGGGGAGCTGTTTTTT. The rearrangement links TRBV28 to TRBJ2-2, with 13 positions matching TRBD2. The CDR3 is made up of 16 amino acids. CDR1 and CDR2 (germline): MDHEN, SYDVKM. After removal of 6 bases from V and 5 bases from J, the junction contained 6 bases not matched to a gene. Drawing the rest from reference TRBV28 and TRBJ2-2, the complete variable domain is DVKVTQSSRYLVKRTGEKVFLECVQDMDHENMFWYRQDPGLGLRLIYFSYDVKMKEKGDIPEGYSVSREKKERFSLILESASTNQTSMYLCASRTGLAGVTGELFFGEGSRLTVL.

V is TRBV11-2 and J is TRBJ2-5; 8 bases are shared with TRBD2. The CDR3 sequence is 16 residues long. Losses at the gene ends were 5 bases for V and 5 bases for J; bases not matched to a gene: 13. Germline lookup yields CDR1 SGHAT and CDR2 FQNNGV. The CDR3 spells CASSPQGGGSGETQYF. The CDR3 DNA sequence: TGTGCCAGCAGCCCCCAAGGCGGGGGGAGTGGGGAGACCCAGTACTTC.

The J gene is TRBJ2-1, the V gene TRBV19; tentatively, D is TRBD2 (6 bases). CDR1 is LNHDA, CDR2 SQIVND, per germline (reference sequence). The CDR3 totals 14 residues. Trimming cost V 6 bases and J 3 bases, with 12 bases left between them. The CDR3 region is CASRQTSSYNEQFF. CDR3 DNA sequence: TGTGCCAGTAGGCAAACTAGCAGCTACAATGAGCAGTTCTTC.

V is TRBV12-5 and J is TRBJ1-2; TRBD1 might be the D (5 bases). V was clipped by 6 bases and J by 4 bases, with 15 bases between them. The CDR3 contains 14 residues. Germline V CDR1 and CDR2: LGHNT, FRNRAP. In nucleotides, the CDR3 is TGTGCTAGTGGCCCCGGAGGGGTGTCCTATGGCTACACCTTC. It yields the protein CASGPGGVSYGYTF.

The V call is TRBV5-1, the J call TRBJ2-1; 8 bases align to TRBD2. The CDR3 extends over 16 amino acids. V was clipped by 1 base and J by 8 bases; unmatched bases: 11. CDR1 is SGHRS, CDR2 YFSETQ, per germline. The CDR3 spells CASSLTPAGAGYEQFF. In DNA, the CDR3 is TGCGCCAGCAGCTTGACCCCAGCGGGAGCTGGGTATGAGCAGTTCTTC.

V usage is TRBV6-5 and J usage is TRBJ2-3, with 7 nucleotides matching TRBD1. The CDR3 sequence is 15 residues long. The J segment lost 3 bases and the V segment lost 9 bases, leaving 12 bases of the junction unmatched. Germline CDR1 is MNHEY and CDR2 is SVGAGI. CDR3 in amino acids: CASTEGAGVTDTQYF. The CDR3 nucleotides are TGTGCCAGTACAGAGGGGGCAGGGGTTACAGATACGCAGTATTTT.

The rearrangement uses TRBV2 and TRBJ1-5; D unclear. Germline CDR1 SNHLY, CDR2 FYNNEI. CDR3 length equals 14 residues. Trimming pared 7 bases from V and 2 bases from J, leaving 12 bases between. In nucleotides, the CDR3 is TGTGCCAGCATTGGAGGCTTGGGCAATCAGCCCCAGCATTTT. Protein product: CASIGGLGNQPQHF.

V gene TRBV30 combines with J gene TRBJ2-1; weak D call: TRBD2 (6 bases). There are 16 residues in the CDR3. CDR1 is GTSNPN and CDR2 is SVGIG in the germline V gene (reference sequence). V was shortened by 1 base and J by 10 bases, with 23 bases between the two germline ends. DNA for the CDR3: TGTGCCTGGAGTGCCGCAGTCTACGATGGGGAGGAGGAGCAGTTCTTC. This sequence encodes CAWSAAVYDGEEEQFF. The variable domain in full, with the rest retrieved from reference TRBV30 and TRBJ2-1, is SQTIHQWPATLVQPVGSPLSLECTVEGTSNPNLYWYRQAAGRGLQLLFYSVGIGQISSEVPQNLSASRPQDRQFILSSKKLLLSDSGFYLCAWSAAVYDGEEEQFFGPGTRLTVL.

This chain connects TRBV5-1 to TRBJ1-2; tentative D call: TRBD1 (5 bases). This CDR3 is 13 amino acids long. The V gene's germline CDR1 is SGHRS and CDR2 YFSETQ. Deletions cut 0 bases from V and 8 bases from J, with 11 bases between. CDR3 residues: CASSLELQGGYTF. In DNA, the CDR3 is TGCGCCAGCAGCTTGGAGCTCCAGGGAGGCTACACCTTC.

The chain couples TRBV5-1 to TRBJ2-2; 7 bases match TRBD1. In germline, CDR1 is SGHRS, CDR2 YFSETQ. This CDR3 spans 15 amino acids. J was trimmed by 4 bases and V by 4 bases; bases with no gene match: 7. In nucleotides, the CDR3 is TGCGCCAGCAGCCCAGGACAGGATTTCACCGGGGAGCTGTTTTTT. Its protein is CASSPGQDFTGELFF.